This TCR beta chain was captured in a study of T-cell memory formation after mild COVID-19. Study as a whole: Across donors, TCR clusters were largely donor specific. General observations from the study: Pre-infection memory already had some responding clones, implying cross-reactive memory joined.

A remark on this clonotype: The antigen remains unidentified.

Trimming left V 0 bases short and J 9 bases short, with 9 bases between. The CDR3 is 14 amino acids. Germline CDR1 reads MNHEY; CDR2 reads SMNVEV (reference sequence). One entry per CDR3 protein, called by TCRdb with MiXCR from the 5' RACE reads. The table includes 450,000 to 700,000 distinct CDR3 sequences, 18% detected once. The genes are TRBV27 and TRBJ1-6, with D maybe TRBD1 (6 bases). Sequencing input: PBMCs or a T cell subset sorted from them (not recorded which). The clonotype originates from an adult woman who had mild COVID-19 (a few samples of this study predate the infection). Cell type and time point are not known. CDR3 sequence: CASSLSIGGSPLHF. The CDR3 DNA reads TGTGCCAGCAGTTTATCGATAGGGGGTTCACCCCTCCACTTT.